These T cell receptor beta chains were read from a single sample in a study of T-cell reconstitution after alpha-beta-depleted transplantation in children. TCRdb reanalysed the PCR reads using MiXCR and keeps one entry per CDR3 protein. The sample includes around 680,000 distinct CDR3 sequences, over 15% of them seen just once. The input for sequencing was PBMCs from the stem cell graft donor, taken from the stem cell graft. These receptors were obtained from a human donor who donated a stem cell graft to a child with acute myeloid leukemia. Each CDR3 is given without its conserved first and last residue. The D gene is left open where the match is weak. Clone size appears in some rows only: once, few, many, or a class for an expanded clone.

>TRBV7-2|TRBD2|TRBJ2-1|many
ASSPWGAGEYNEQF
>TRBV20-1|TRBD1|TRBJ1-2|many
SARLGTAYGYT
>TRBV29-1|TRBD1|TRBJ2-7|few
SVSPQGAPSYEQY
>TRBV20-1|NA|TRBJ2-7|few
SASTSTGDEQY
>TRBV20-1|NA|TRBJ2-3|many
SARPRGSTPSGTQY
>TRBV11-1|TRBD1|TRBJ1-1|few
ASSLAQGANRGNTEAF
>TRBV7-2|NA|TRBJ1-2|many
ASSLGGLGYT
>TRBV5-1|NA|TRBJ2-7|NA
ASSFGASGTGPYEQY
>TRBV27|NA|TRBJ2-3|NA
ASSLTGVLTDTQY
>TRBV15|NA|TRBJ1-5|many
ATSRDRGLNQPQH
>TRBV5-1|NA|TRBJ2-3|few
ASSLGIRHTDTQY
>TRBV20-1|NA|TRBJ2-7|many
SAPTQQDIYEQY
>TRBV20-1|NA|TRBJ1-1|many
SAGAGQSTEAF
>TRBV7-9|NA|TRBJ1-4|few
ASIPLTGANEKLF
>TRBV6-1|NA|TRBJ1-1|many
ASSGPGLEAF
>TRBV6-6|NA|TRBJ1-2|NA
ASNDDGGRGYT
>TRBV27|TRBD1|TRBJ2-1|NA
ASGGQVSSYNEQF
>TRBV10-2|TRBD2|TRBJ2-3|once
ASSESGGGTLWTQY
>TRBV10-3|NA|TRBJ1-6|NA
AISDRAQSPLH
>TRBV20-1|TRBD2|TRBJ2-1|few
SATQRGGSSYNEQF
>TRBV29-1|TRBD1|TRBJ2-1|NA
SVVGTGISPRRNEQF
>TRBV15|TRBD1|TRBJ2-1|many
ATSIQGAREQF
>TRBV28|TRBD2|TRBJ2-3|NA
TTSGSSTPRTDTQY
>TRBV10-3|NA|TRBJ1-1|NA
AISERVMNTEAF
>TRBV5-6|TRBD2|TRBJ2-5|many
ASSSRARTSRETQY
>TRBV7-8|TRBD1|TRBJ1-5|NA
ASSLVYTPGTGGQPQH
>TRBV15|NA|TRBJ1-4|few
ATSSERDGKLF
>TRBV20-1|NA|TRBJ1-1|NA
SARLPGTTEAF
>TRBV20-1|TRBD1|TRBJ1-5|NA
SARPTGRTYQPQH
>TRBV4-3|NA|TRBJ2-2|NA
ASSQSQTGELF
>TRBV12-3/TRBV12-4|TRBD2|TRBJ2-1|many
ASSFSGGSDEQF
>TRBV20-1|TRBD1|TRBJ2-2|NA
SARVQPTRDRETTGELF
>TRBV12-3/TRBV12-4|NA|TRBJ1-3|few
ASSLTERNTIY
>TRBV20-1|NA|TRBJ1-6|few
SALTVDNSPLH
>TRBV18|NA|TRBJ1-2|once
ASSPQSIKNYGYT
>TRBV20-1|TRBD2|TRBJ2-7|many
SAALTSGGFGEQY
>TRBV5-1|TRBD2|TRBJ2-1|many
ASSLSGGEQF
>TRBV20-1|NA|TRBJ1-2|NA
SAGGDNKNYGYT
>TRBV20-1|NA|TRBJ2-7|NA
SASPDFRAYEQY
>TRBV7-2|NA|TRBJ1-1|few
ASSLAGPAPLRAF
>TRBV6-5|NA|TRBJ1-1|NA
ASTPSKATNTEAF
>TRBV5-1|TRBD1|TRBJ2-2|few
ASSWGQAPNTGELF
>TRBV29-1|TRBD1|TRBJ1-2|many
SVEGGTGDYGYT
>TRBV10-3|NA|TRBJ1-2|many
AISGRKTEYGYT
>TRBV7-2|NA|TRBJ2-6|NA
ASSPDRPSGANVLT
>TRBV7-2|NA|TRBJ1-1|few
ASSLGGVRGRTEAF
>TRBV5-1|NA|TRBJ1-6|many
ASRRENSPLH
>TRBV5-6|TRBD1|TRBJ2-3|few
ASSPTGTEDTQY
>TRBV6-6|NA|TRBJ1-1|many
ASSYPQLEAF
>TRBV29-1|TRBD2|TRBJ2-5|many
SVGGLAATSRETQY